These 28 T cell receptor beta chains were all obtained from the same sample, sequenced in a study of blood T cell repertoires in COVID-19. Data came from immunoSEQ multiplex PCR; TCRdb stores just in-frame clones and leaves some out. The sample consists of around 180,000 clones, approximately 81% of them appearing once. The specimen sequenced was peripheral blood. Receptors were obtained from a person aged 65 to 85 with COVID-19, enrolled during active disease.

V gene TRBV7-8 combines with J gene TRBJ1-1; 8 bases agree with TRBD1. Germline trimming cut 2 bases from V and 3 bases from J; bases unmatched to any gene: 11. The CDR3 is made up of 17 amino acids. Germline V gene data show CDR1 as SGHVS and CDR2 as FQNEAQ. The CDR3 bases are TGTGCCAGCAGCTTAACCGTACGTCAGGGGGCGTACACTGAAGCTTTCTTT. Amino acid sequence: CASSLTVRQGAYTEAFF. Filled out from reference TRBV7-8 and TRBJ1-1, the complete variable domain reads GAGVSQSPRYKVAKRGQDVALRCDPISGHVSLFWYQQALGQGPEFLTYFQNEAQLDKSGLPSDRFFAERPEGSVSTLKIQRTQQEDSAVYLCASSLTVRQGAYTEAFFGQGTRLTVV.

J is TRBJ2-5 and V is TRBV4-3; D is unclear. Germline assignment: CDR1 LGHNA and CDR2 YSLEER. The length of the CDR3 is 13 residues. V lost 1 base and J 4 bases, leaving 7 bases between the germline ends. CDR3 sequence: CASSQAPRETQYF. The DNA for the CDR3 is TGCGCCAGCAGCCAAGCTCCTCGAGAGACCCAGTACTTC.

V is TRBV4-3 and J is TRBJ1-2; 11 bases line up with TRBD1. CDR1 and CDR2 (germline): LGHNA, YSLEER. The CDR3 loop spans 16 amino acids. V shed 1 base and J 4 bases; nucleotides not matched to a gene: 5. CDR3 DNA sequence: TGCGCCAGCAGCCAAGGAGGGACAGGGGGGACCTATGGCTACACCTTC. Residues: CASSQGGTGGTYGYTF.

Here the CDR3 reads CASSFSGGSGGATEAFF. DNA of the CDR3: TGTGCCAGCAGCTTCAGTGGAGGGTCAGGGGGCGCCACTGAAGCTTTCTTT. The chain uses TRBV7-8 and TRBJ1-1; 8 nucleotides line up with TRBD1. Trimming removed 3 bases from V and 4 bases from J; junction bases left unmatched: 13. Germline V gene lookup returns CDR1 SGHVS and CDR2 FQNEAQ. This CDR3 has 17 amino acids.

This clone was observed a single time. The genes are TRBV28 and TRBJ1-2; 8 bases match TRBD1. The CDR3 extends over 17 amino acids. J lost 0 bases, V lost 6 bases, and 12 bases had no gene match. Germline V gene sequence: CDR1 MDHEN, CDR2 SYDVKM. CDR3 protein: CASRSAGGLSANYGYTF. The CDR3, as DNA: TGTGCCAGCAGATCCGCAGGGGGCTTGTCGGCTAACTATGGCTACACCTTC.

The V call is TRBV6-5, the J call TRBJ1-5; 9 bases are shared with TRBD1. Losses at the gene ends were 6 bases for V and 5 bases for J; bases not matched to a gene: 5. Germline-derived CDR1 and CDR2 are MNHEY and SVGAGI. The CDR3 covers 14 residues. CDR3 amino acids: CASRKRDRDQPQHF. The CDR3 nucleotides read TGTGCCAGCAGAAAGAGGGACAGGGATCAGCCCCAGCATTTT.

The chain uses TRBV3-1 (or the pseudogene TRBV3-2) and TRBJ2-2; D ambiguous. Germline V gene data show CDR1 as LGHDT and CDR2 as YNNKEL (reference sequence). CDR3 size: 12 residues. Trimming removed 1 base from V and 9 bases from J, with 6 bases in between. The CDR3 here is CASSQAVWELFF. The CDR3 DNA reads TGTGCCAGCAGCCAAGCGGTCTGGGAGCTGTTTTTT.

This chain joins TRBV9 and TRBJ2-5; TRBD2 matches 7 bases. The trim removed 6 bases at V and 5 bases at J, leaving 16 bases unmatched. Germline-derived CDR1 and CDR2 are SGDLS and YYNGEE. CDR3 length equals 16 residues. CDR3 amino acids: CASTPEWGGPTETQYF. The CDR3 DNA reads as TGTGCCAGCACCCCCGAGTGGGGGGGTCCCACGGAGACCCAGTACTTC.

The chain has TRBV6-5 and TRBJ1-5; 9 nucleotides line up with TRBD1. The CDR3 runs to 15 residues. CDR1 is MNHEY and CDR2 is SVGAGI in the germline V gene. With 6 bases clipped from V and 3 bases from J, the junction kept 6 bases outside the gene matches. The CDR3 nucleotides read TGTGCCAGCAGAGCCGGGACAGGGAACAATCAGCCCCAGCATTTT. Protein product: CASRAGTGNNQPQHF.

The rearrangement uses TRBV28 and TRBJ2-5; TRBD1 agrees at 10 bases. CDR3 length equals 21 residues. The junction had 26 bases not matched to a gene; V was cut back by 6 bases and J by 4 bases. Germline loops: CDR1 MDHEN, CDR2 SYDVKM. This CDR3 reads CASSPPEGQGVLPSPGETQYF. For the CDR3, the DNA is TGTGCCAGCAGCCCCCCAGAAGGACAGGGGGTTCTCCCCTCCCCCGGAGAGACCCAGTACTTC. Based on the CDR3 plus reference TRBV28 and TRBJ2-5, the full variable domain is DVKVTQSSRYLVKRTGEKVFLECVQDMDHENMFWYRQDPGLGLRLIYFSYDVKMKEKGDIPEGYSVSREKKERFSLILESASTNQTSMYLCASSPPEGQGVLPSPGETQYFGPGTRLLVL.

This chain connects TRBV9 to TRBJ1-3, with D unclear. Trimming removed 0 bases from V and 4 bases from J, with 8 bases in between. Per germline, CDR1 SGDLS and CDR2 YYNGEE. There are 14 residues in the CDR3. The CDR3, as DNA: TGTGCCAGCAGCGTAGCCCTAGCCGGAAACACCATATATTTT. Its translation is CASSVALAGNTIYF.

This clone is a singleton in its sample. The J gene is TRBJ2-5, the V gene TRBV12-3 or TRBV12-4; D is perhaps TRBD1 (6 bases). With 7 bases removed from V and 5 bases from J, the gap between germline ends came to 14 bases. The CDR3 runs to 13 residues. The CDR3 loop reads CASNRAGTETQYF. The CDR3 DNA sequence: TGTGCCAGCAACAGGGCCGGAACGGAGACCCAGTACTTC.

CDR3 residues: CASSIQRGHSYEQYF. As DNA, the CDR3 is TGTGCCAGTAGTATCCAAAGGGGCCATTCCTACGAGCAGTACTTC. The chain couples TRBV19 to TRBJ2-7, with D possibly being TRBD1 (5 bases). Germline CDR1 is LNHDA and CDR2 is SQIVND (reference sequence). This CDR3 region has 15 residues. The V and J ends lost 3 bases and 1 base respectively, with 13 bases between them.

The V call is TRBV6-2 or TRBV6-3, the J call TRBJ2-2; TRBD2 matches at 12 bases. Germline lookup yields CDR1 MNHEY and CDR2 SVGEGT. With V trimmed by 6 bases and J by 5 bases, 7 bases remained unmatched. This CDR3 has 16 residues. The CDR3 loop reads CASSTPGTSGTGELFF. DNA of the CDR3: TGTGCCAGCAGCACCCCCGGGACTAGCGGGACCGGGGAGCTGTTTTTT.

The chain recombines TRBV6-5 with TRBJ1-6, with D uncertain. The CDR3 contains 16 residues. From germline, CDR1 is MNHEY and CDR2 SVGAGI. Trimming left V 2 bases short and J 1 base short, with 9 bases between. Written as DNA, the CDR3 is TGTGCCAGCAGTTACGATGGAGGGTCCTATAATTCACCCCTCCACTTT. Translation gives CASSYDGGSYNSPLHF.

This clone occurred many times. The CDR3 coding sequence is TGTGCCAGCAGCTTAAGGACAGACACTGAAGCTTTCTTT. Amino acids: CASSLRTDTEAFF. The chain carries TRBV7-9 and TRBJ1-1; D possibly corresponds to TRBD1 (6 bases). This CDR3 has 13 residues. The ends were cut back, 2 bases at V and 3 bases at J, with 7 bases in the middle. Germline assignment: CDR1 SEHNR and CDR2 FQNEAQ (reference sequence).

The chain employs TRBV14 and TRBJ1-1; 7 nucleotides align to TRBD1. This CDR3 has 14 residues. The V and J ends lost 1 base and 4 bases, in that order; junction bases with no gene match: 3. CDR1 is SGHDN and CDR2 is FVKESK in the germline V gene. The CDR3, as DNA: TGTGCCAGCAGCCAAGTCGCAGGGGGCACTGAAGCTTTCTTT. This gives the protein CASSQVAGGTEAFF.

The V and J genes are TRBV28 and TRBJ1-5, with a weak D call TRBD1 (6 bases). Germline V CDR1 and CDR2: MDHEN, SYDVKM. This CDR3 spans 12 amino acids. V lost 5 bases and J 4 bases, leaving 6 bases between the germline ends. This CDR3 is CASSRGNQPQHF. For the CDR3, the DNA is TGTGCCAGCAGTAGGGGGAATCAGCCCCAGCATTTT.

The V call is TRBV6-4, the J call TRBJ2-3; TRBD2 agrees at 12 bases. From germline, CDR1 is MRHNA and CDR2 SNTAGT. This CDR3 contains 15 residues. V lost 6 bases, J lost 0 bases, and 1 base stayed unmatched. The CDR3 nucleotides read TGTGCCAGCAGCGGACTAGCGGGAAGCACAGATACGCAGTATTTT. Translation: CASSGLAGSTDTQYF.

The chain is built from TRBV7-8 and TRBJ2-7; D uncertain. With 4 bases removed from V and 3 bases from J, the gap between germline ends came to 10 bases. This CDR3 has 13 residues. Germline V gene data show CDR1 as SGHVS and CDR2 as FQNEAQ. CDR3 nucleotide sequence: TGTGCCAGCAGCTCCCTAGGAATCTACGAGCAGTACTTC. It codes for CASSSLGIYEQYF.

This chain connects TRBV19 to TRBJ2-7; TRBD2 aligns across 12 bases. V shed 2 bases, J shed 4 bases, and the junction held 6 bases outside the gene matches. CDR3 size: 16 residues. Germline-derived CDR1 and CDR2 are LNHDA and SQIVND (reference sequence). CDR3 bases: TGTGCCAGTAGTATATCAATTGGGACTAGCGGGTACGAGCAGTACTTC. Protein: CASSISIGTSGYEQYF.

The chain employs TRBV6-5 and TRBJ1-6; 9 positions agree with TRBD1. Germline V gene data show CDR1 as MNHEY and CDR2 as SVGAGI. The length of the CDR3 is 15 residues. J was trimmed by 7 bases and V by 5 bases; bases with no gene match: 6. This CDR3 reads CASSLTGTGNSPLHF. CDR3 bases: TGTGCCAGCAGTCTGACTGGGACAGGGAATTCACCCCTCCACTTT.

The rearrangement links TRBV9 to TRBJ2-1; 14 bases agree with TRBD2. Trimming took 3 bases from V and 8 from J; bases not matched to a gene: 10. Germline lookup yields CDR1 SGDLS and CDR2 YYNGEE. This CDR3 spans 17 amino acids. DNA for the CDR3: TGTGCCAGCAGCGCACCGCCGACTAGCGGGGGGGCACATGAGCAGTTCTTC. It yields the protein CASSAPPTSGGAHEQFF. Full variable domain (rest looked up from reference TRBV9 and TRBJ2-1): DSGVTQTPKHLITATGQRVTLRCSPRSGDLSVYWYQQSLDQGLQFLIQYYNGEERAKGNILERFSAQQFPDLHSELNLSSLELGDSALYFCASSAPPTSGGAHEQFFGPGTRLTVL.

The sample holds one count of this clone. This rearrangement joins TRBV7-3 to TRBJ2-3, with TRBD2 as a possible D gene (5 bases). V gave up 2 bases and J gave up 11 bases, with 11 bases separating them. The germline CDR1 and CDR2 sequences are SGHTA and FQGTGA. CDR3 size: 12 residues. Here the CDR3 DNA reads TGTGCCAGCAGCTTAGGTGCCGGAGGGCAGTATTTT. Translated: CASSLGAGGQYF.

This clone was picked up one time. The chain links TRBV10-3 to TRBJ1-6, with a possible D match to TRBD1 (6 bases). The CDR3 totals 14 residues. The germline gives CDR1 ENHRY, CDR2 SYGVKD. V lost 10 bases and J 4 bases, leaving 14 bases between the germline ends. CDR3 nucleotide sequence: TGTGCCAGCCTCTCAGGGGCTTATAATTCACCCCTCCACTTT. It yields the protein CASLSGAYNSPLHF.

This chain's CDR3 is CASSLEAGSAEAFF. In nucleotides, the CDR3 is TGTGCCAGCAGCTTGGAGGCAGGGTCCGCTGAAGCTTTCTTT. The chain employs TRBV5-4 and TRBJ1-1; TRBD1 might be the D (5 bases). The CDR3 covers 14 residues. V lost 0 bases, J lost 6 bases, and 12 bases lay in between. The V gene's germline CDR1 is SGHNT and CDR2 YYREEE (reference sequence).

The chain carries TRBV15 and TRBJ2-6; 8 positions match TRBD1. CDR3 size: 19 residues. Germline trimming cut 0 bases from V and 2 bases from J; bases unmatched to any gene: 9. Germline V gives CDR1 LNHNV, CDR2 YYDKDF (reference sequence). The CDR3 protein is CATSRDGAGQVAGANVLTF. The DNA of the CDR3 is TGTGCCACCAGCAGAGATGGGGCGGGACAGGTCGCTGGGGCCAACGTCCTGACTTTC.

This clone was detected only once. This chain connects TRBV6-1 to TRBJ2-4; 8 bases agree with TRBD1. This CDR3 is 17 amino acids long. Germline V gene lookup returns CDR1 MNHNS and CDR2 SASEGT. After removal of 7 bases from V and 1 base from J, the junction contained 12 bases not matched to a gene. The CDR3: CASNDGARGRAKNIQYF. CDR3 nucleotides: TGTGCCAGCAATGACGGAGCCAGGGGGCGGGCCAAAAACATTCAGTACTTC.